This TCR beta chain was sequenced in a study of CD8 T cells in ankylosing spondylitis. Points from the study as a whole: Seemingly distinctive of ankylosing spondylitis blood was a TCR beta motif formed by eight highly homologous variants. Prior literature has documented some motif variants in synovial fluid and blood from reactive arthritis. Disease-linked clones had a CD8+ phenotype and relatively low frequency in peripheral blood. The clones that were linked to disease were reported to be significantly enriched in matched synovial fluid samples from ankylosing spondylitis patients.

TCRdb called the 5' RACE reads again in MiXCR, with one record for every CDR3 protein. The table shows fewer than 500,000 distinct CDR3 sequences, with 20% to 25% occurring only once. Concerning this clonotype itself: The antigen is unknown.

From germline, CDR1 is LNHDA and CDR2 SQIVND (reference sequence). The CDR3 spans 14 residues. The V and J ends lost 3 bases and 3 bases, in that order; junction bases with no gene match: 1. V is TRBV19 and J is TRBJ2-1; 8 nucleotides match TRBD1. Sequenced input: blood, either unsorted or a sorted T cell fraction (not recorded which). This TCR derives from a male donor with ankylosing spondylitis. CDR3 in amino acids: CASSIDRGYNEQFF. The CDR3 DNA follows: TGTGCCAGTAGTATCGACAGGGGCTACAATGAGCAGTTCTTC.